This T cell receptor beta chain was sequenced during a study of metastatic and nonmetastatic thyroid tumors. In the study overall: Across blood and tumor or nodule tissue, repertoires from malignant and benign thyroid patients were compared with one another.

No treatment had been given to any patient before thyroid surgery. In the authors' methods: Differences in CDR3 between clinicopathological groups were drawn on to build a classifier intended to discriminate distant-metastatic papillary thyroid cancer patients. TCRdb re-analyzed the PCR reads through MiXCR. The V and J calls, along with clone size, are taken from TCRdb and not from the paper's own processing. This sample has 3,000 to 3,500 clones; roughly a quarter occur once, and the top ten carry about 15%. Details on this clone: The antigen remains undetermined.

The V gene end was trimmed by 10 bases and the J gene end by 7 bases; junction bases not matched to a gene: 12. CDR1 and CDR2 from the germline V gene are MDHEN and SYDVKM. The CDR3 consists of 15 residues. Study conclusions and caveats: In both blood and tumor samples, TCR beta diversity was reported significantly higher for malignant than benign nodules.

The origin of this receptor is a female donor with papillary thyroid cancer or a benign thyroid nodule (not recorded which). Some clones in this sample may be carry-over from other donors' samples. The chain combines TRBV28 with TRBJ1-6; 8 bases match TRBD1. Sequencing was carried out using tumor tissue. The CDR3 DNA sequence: TGTGCCATCCTCGGACAGGGCGTCAGGAATTCACCCCTCCACTTT. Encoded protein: CAILGQGVRNSPLHF.